Listed here are 3 T cell receptor beta chains from one sample, sequenced in a study of shared clonotypes between healthy human individuals. Clones were sequenced by immunoSEQ multiplex PCR, and TCRdb holds only the in-frame ones, with some missing. The table shows 1.5 million to 1.9 million clones, with approximately 98% occurring only once. The specimen was naive CD4+ T cells sorted from blood. The subset was: CD45RA+ positively selected. The origin of the receptors is a man between 25 and 39 years old in good health.

The chain carries TRBV30 and TRBJ1-2; no definite D call. V dropped 1 base and J dropped 0 bases, with 6 bases sitting between them. Germline V gene data show CDR1 as GTSNPN and CDR2 as SVGIG (reference sequence). The CDR3 covers 13 residues. The CDR3 DNA reads as TGTGCCTGGAGTGGCACCACTAACTATGGCTACACCTTC. As protein: CAWSGTTNYGYTF.

This clone appeared a single time. This chain connects TRBV19 to TRBJ1-2; D gene ambiguous. With 5 bases removed from V and 8 bases from J, the gap between germline ends came to 15 bases. CDR1 is LNHDA and CDR2 is SQIVND in the germline V gene (reference sequence). The CDR3 loop spans 13 amino acids. CDR3 bases: TGTGCCAGTAGTCCACAAAGAGGGAACGGCTACACCTTC. It is translated as CASSPQRGNGYTF.

The chain couples TRBV6-1 to TRBJ2-3, with D tentatively TRBD2 (6 bases). The V end was cut by 0 bases, the J end by 4 bases, with 14 bases between. This CDR3 comprises 16 residues. Germline V CDR1 and CDR2: MNHNS, SASEGT. CDR3 in amino acids: CASSEADLAYSDTQYF. As DNA, the CDR3 is TGTGCCAGCAGTGAAGCCGACCTAGCGTACTCAGATACGCAGTATTTT.